In its sample, the clone carrying this TCR beta chain was seen many times. Described time point: before trial treatment. The therapy administered to donors comprised nivolumab, ipilimumab, aspirin, low-dose cyclophosphamide and low-dose radiotherapy. This entry comes from a study of low-dose radiotherapy and immunotherapy resistance in tumors. The overall study: One day prior to radiation and immunotherapy, intravenous cyclophosphamide at 200 mg/m2 was given, repeated every two weeks.

The CDR3 sequence is 14 residues long. Germline V gene lookup returns CDR1 SQVTM and CDR2 ANQGSEA. Deletions cut 8 bases from V and 2 bases from J, with 17 bases between. TRAV- and TRBV-specific primers, spanning alpha and beta chains, primed first-strand cDNA. Amplification of TCRs used a constant-region primer and V-primer adapter for roughly 18 PCR cycles. Through in vitro transcription, the mRNA that had been isolated was amplified. TCRdb redid the calling of the reads with MiXCR, one entry per CDR3 protein. The sample has some 82,000 distinct CDR3 sequences, approximately 17% seen once. The TCR sequence derives from a male donor with prostate cancer. The specimen was PBMCs, collected before treatment. The chain combines TRBV29-1 with TRBJ2-3, with D tentatively TRBD2 (6 bases). In DNA, the CDR3 is TGCAGCACCACCGGGACTCAGAACACAGATACGCAGTATTTT. It specifies CSTTGTQNTDTQYF.